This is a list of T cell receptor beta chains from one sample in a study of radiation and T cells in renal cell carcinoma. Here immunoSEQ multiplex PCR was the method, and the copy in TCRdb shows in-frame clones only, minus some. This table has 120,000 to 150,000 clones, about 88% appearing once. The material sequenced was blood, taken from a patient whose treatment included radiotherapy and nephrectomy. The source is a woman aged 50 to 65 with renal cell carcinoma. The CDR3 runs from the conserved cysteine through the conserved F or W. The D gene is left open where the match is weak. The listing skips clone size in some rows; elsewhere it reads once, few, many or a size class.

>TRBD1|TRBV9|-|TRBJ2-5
TGTGCCAGCAGCGTAGCGGGGACAGAGAAAGAGACCCAGTACTTC
CASSVAGTEKETQYF
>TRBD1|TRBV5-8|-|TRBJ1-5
TGTGCCAGCAGCTTTACCGGGACAGGGGAGCCCCAGCATTTT
CASSFTGTGEPQHF
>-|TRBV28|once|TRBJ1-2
TGTGCCAGCCTCGGGACTCTCGCGGACTATGGCTACACCTTC
CASLGTLADYGYTF
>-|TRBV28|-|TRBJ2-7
TGTGCCAGCAGTTTAGCGGCAGGTTACTACGAGCAGTACTTC
CASSLAAGYYEQYF
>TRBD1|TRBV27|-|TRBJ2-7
TGTGCCAGCACTCCCAACCGGGACAGGGGAAAGAGGGAGCAGTACTTC
CASTPNRDRGKREQYF
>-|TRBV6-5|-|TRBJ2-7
TGTGCCAGCAGCCACAACAGGGAAATCTACGAGCAGTACTTC
CASSHNREIYEQYF
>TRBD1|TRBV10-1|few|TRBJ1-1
TGCGCCAGCAGTCCGGGACAGATGAACACTGAAGCTTTCTTT
CASSPGQMNTEAFF
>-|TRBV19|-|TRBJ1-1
TGTGCCAGTAGTATGGCCGGGGATGGGGCTGAAGCTTTCTTT
CASSMAGDGAEAFF
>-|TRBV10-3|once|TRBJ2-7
TGTGCCATCGCGGGGAGCTCCTACGAGCAGTACTTC
CAIAGSSYEQYF
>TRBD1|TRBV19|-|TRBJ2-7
TGTGCCAGTAGTCCTACGGGACAGCCCTACGAGCAGTACTTC
CASSPTGQPYEQYF
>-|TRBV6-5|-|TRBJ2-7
TGTGCCAGCAGCCCCGGGCGGAATCCCTACGAGCAGTACTTC
CASSPGRNPYEQYF
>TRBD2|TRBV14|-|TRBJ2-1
TGTGCCAGCGCCGGGACTAGCATCTACAATGAGCAGTTCTTC
CASAGTSIYNEQFF
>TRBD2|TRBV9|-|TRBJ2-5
TGTGCCAGCAGCGACGGGGGGGCCCGGGAGACCCAGTACTTC
CASSDGGARETQYF
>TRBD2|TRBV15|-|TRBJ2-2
TGTGCCACCAGCAGAAGGCTAGGACTAGCGGGAGGGCCTACCACCGGGGAGCTGTTTTTT
CATSRRLGLAGGPTTGELFF
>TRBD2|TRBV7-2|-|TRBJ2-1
TGTGCCAGCAGATTAACTAGCGGGGAAATCAATGAGCAGTTCTTC
CASRLTSGEINEQFF
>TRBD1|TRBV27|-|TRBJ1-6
TGTGCCAGCAGTCCCTCGGGACAGGCTTATAATTCACCCCTCCACTTT
CASSPSGQAYNSPLHF
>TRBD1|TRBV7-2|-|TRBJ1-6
TGTGCCAGCAGCTTAGCAGGGAGACAGGGCGGTTCACCCCTCCACTTT
CASSLAGRQGGSPLHF
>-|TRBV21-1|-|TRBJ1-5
TGTGCCAGCACCGATGACAGGGTTGATGTCAATCAGCCCCAGCATTTT
CASTDDRVDVNQPQHF
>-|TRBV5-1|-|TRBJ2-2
TGCGCCAGCAGCTTGGATGGCTGGAGGACCGGGGAGCTGTTTTTT
CASSLDGWRTGELFF
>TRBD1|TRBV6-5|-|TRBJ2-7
TGTGCCAGCAGTTACCGCAGGGGGAAAGAGCAGTACTTC
CASSYRRGKEQYF
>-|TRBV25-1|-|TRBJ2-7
TGTGCCAGCAGTGACAGGACCCTCGGCGAGCAGTACTTC
CASSDRTLGEQYF
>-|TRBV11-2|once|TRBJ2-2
TGTGCCAGCAGGAGACAGGCGGCGGGGGAGCTGTTTTTT
CASRRQAAGELFF
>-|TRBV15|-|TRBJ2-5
TGTGCCACTATGGACAGAGGAGAAGAGACCCAGTACTTC
CATMDRGEETQYF
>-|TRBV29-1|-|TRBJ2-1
TGCAGCGTTGTACCTAGCGACGATGAGCAGTTCTTC
CSVVPSDDEQFF
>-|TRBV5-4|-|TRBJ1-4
TGTGCCAGCAGCTTGGCCTCGGGGGGTATAGAAAAACTGTTTTTT
CASSLASGGIEKLFF
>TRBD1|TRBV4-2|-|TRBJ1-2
TGTGCCAGCAGCCAAGGCGGACAGGCTAACTATGGCTACACCTTC
CASSQGGQANYGYTF
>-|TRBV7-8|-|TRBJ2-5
TGTGCCAGCAGCTTCGCATCAGAGACCCAGTACTTC
CASSFASETQYF
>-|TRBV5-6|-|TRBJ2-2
TGTGCCAGCAGCTTGTTGGCTGGCGGGGAGCTGTTTTTT
CASSLLAGGELFF
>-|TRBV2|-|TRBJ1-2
TGTGCCAGCGGCCCCTCGACAGAAAACTATGGCTACACCTTC
CASGPSTENYGYTF
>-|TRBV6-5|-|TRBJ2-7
TGTGCCAGCAGTTACGGACTCTACGAGCAGTACTTC
CASSYGLYEQYF
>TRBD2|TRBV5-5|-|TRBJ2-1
TGTGCCAGCAGCTCAACTAGCGGGAGAGCGAATGAGCAGTTCTTC
CASSSTSGRANEQFF
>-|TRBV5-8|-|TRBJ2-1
TGTGCCACCGAGACTCGGGGTCGCAATGAGCAGTTCTTC
CATETRGRNEQFF
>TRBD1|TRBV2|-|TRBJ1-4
TGTGCCAGCGCCCGACAGGGGACGGGTGAAAAACTGTTTTTT
CASARQGTGEKLFF
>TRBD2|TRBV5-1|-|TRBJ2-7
TGCGCCAGCAGCTTACGCTTTCGACGCGGGAGGGACTACGAGCAGTACTTC
CASSLRFRRGRDYEQYF
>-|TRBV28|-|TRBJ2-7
TGTGCCAGCAGGCACCGTGAGCCCTACGAGCAGTACTTC
CASRHREPYEQYF
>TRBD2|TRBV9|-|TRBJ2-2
TGTGCCTCAGGCGGGGGAATCACCGGGGAGCTGTTTTTT
CASGGGITGELFF
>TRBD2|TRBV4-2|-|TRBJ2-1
TGTGCCAGCAGCCAACCCGGGACTAGGCGCAATGAGCAGTTCTTC
CASSQPGTRRNEQFF
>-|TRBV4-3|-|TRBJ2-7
TGCGCCAGCAGCCAAGGACCAAGCTCCTACGAGCAGTACTTC
CASSQGPSSYEQYF
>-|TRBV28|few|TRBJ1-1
TGTGCCAGCAGTCAGTATGAAGCTTTCTTT
CASSQYEAFF
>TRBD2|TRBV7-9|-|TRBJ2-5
TGTGCCAGCAGCTTAGAAAAGAAGGTCGGACTAGCGGGAGAGACCCAGTACTTC
CASSLEKKVGLAGETQYF
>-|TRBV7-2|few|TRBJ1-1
TGTGCCAGCAGCTTACTTATGAACACTGAAGCTTTCTTT
CASSLLMNTEAFF
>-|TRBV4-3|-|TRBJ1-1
TGCGCCAGCAGCCAAGATCCTTCGCTGCCAGGGTTTACCACTGAAGCTTTCTTT
CASSQDPSLPGFTTEAFF
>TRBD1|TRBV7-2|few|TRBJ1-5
TGTGCCAGCAGCCAAGACTCAACAGGGGTCCAGCCCCAGCATTTT
CASSQDSTGVQPQHF
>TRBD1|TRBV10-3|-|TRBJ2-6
TGTGCCATCAGTATAACAGGGGCAGGGGCCAACGTCCTGACTTTC
CAISITGAGANVLTF
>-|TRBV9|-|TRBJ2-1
TGTGCCAGCAGCATAAACAATGAGCAGTTCTTC
CASSINNEQFF
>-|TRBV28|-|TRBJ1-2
TGTGCCAGCAGTTTCGGCTCAGTCTATGGCTACACCTTC
CASSFGSVYGYTF
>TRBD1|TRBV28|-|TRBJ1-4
TGTGCCAGCTATGGGGTAGGCAGGGGGAATGAAAAACTGTTTTTT
CASYGVGRGNEKLFF
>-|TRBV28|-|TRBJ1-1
TGTGCCAGCAGCGGACAGTCGAACACTGAAGCTTTCTTT
CASSGQSNTEAFF
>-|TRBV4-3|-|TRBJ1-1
TGCGCCAGCAGCCTGGACGTTTCACGGGGCACTGAAGCTTTCTTT
CASSLDVSRGTEAFF